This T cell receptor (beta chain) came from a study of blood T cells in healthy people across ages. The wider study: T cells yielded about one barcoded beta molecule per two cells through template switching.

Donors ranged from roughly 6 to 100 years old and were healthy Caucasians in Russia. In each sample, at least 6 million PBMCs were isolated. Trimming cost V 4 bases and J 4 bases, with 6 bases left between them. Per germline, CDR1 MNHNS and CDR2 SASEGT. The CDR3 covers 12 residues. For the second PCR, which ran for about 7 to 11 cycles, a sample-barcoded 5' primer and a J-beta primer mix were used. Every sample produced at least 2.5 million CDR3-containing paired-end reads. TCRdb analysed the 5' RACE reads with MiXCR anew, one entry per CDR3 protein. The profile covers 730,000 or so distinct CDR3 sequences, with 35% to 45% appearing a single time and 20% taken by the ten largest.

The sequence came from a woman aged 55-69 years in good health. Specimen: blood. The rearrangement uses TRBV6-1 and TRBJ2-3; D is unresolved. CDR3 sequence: CASSANADTQYF. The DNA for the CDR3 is TGTGCCAGCAGTGCCAACGCAGATACGCAGTATTTT.